This T cell receptor beta chain was captured by sequencing in a study of TIL therapy for anti-PD-1-resistant metastatic lung cancer. The wider study: Tumors were harvested before any PD-1/PD-L1 blockade. Median tumor mutation burden was under 1.6 mutations per megabase.

There are 13 residues in the CDR3. Germline V gives CDR1 GTSNPN, CDR2 SVGIG (reference sequence). The ends lost 1 base at V and 5 bases at J; junction bases unmatched: 5. Sequencing used immunoSEQ v3. The data were produced by immunoSEQ multiplex PCR, yet TCRdb's version contains in-frame clones alone and is incomplete. The repertoire has 15,000 to 20,000 clones, roughly 80% of them found once; the top ten carry about 2.2%. The time point was: pre-treatment sample, taken before nivolumab and TIL therapy. The receptor comes from a person aged 25 to 80 with non-small cell lung cancer. This rearrangement joins TRBV30 to TRBJ2-7; the match to TRBD1 covers 7 bases. The sequences come from blood, collected at baseline. CDR3 amino acids: CAWSEGQLHEQYF. CDR3 nucleotide sequence: TGTGCCTGGAGTGAGGGACAGCTACACGAGCAGTACTTC.